This record concerns one TCR beta chain sequence. Profiling relied on immunoSEQ multiplex PCR, and the TCRdb table lists in-frame clones only, not all of them. The data show some 79,000 clones, roughly 84% seen once. This sample was taken from a study of control samples from healthy donors and cancer patients. Sequencing was done on a sample of blood. This clonotype was obtained from a woman aged 45-65 years in good health.

The CDR3 spells CASSEGTTYEQYF. CDR3 in DNA: TGTGCCAGCAGTGAAGGGACCACTTACGAGCAGTACTTC. The chain joins TRBV2 to TRBJ2-7; D is ambiguous. Germline assignment: CDR1 SNHLY and CDR2 FYNNEI. The CDR3 is 13 amino acids. Trimming removed 1 base at V and 4 bases at J, with 8 bases between.